This T cell receptor beta chain is from a study of T cells after yellow fever vaccination. A universal primer site and UMIs were added as TCR cDNA was made by 5'RACE template switching. TCRdb recomputed calls from the 5' RACE reads with MiXCR, one row per CDR3 protein. Seen here are a few hundred thousand distinct CDR3 sequences, more than 9% observed once, and the top ten hold roughly 18%. Concerning this clonotype: As yet, its antigen is unknown.

Study-wide points: Contamination by abundant bulk-population clonotypes could be present in FACS-sorted repertoires. Among primary-vaccination clones, most reappeared after the booster, at just under 98% for CD4 and more than 75% for CD8. The secondary response peaked faster, at day 5 versus 15, but was weaker.

CDR3 length equals 17 residues. Germline CDR1 KGHSH, CDR2 LQKENI. Trimming at V came to 5 bases and at J to 0 bases, leaving 12 bases not matched to a gene. Sequenced material: PBMCs, taken on the day of the first yellow fever vaccination. The V and J genes are TRBV18 and TRBJ1-1, with 7 nucleotides matching TRBD1. This sequence originates from a man between 18 and 29 years old who received the YFV17D yellow fever vaccine. The CDR3 sequence is CASSMTQGDKMNTEAFF. The CDR3 DNA sequence: TGTGCCAGCTCAATGACCCAGGGGGACAAGATGAACACTGAAGCTTTCTTT.